This passage covers 10 T cell receptor beta chains from one sample sequenced in a study of T-cell memory formation after mild COVID-19. TCRdb re-derived calls from the 5' RACE reads in MiXCR, one entry per CDR3 protein. The sample has over 300,000 distinct CDR3 sequences, approximately 22% seen once. Sequenced input: PBMCs or a T cell subset sorted from them (not recorded which). These receptors were collected from a man aged 18 to 29 who had mild COVID-19 (a few samples of this study predate the infection). Cell type and time point are not known.

The rearrangement links TRBV6-6 to TRBJ1-5; D is possibly TRBD1 (5 bases). The CDR3 runs to 10 residues. Trimming pared 8 bases from V and 11 bases from J, leaving 10 bases between. From germline, CDR1 is MNHNY and CDR2 SVGAGI (reference sequence). The DNA for the CDR3 is TGTGCCAGCTGGGGGTGGGCCCAGCATTTT. This codes for CASWGWAQHF.

The chain has TRBV7-2 and TRBJ2-1; 8 bases line up with TRBD1. CDR3 length: 15 amino acids. The germline gives CDR1 SGHTA, CDR2 FQGNSA. V lost 3 bases, J lost 6 bases, and 7 bases stayed unmatched. CDR3 amino acids: CASSFRDRTRNEQFF. The CDR3, as DNA: TGTGCCAGCAGCTTCCGGGACAGGACTCGCAATGAGCAGTTCTTC.

The rearrangement uses TRBV6-2 or TRBV6-3 and TRBJ2-7; D call uncertain. The CDR3 loop spans 15 amino acids. Trimming stripped 9 bases from V and 6 bases from J, with 24 bases between. Per germline, CDR1 MNHEY and CDR2 SVGEGT. In DNA, the CDR3 is TGTGCCAGAAGATCTGACACTCGGCGATTGGGCGAGCAGTACTTC. Its translation: CARRSDTRRLGEQYF.

This chain joins TRBV5-1 and TRBJ2-3; D could derive from TRBD1 or TRBD2 (5 bases each). This CDR3 spans 17 amino acids. Between the trimmed V and J ends, which lost 2 bases and 4 bases, there was a span of 20 bases. Germline V gene sequence: CDR1 SGHRS, CDR2 YFSETQ. CDR3 coding DNA: TGCGCCAGCAGCTTAGGGGACCCCCCGCGGCGGTCAGATACGCAGTATTTT. Translation gives CASSLGDPPRRSDTQYF.

This clonotype has a handful of counts. The V gene is TRBV19, the J gene TRBJ2-7; no reliable D call. CDR1 LNHDA and CDR2 SQIVND come from the germline V gene (reference sequence). CDR3 length: 12 amino acids. Trimming removed 6 bases from V and 0 bases from J, with 6 bases in between. The CDR3 sequence: CASSPNSYEQYF. CDR3 DNA: TGTGCCAGTAGCCCCAACTCCTACGAGCAGTACTTC.

This clonotype appeared a few times. The V and J genes are TRBV11-2 and TRBJ2-5; possibly TRBD1 for D (6 bases). Trimming took off 0 bases at V and 5 bases at J, with 16 bases between the two ends. The CDR3 covers 16 residues. Germline V gene sequence: CDR1 SGHAT, CDR2 FQNNGV. The CDR3 nucleotides are TGTGCCAGCAGCTTAGATCTCAGGGGTTCGGGCGAGACCCAGTACTTC. Translation gives CASSLDLRGSGETQYF.

This clonotype was found a few times. The V call is TRBV5-6, the J call TRBJ2-3; D is perhaps TRBD1 (6 bases). Trimming stripped 4 bases from V and 1 base from J, with 19 bases between. This CDR3 has 17 residues. Germline V gene lookup returns CDR1 SGHDT and CDR2 YYEEEE. The CDR3 region has the DNA TGTGCCAGCAGCACCGGACAGACCTACAGTGGCACAGATACGCAGTATTTT. Amino acid sequence: CASSTGQTYSGTDTQYF.

This chain links TRBV6-5 with TRBJ2-3; D not resolved. Germline CDR1 reads MNHEY; CDR2 reads SVGAGI. CDR3 length: 11 amino acids. V dropped 5 bases and J dropped 2 bases, with 2 bases sitting between them. Here the CDR3 reads CASSDTDTQYF. CDR3 in DNA: TGTGCCAGCAGTGACACAGATACGCAGTATTTT.

This clonotype turned up a few times. V usage is TRBV7-9 and J usage is TRBJ2-7; maybe TRBD2 (6 bases). CDR3 length: 14 amino acids. The V gene lost 6 bases and the J gene lost 0 bases, with 12 bases spanning the gap. Germline values: CDR1 SEHNR, CDR2 FQNEAQ (reference sequence). The CDR3 region has the DNA TGTGCCAGCAGGAGGGCGGGGAGCTCCTACGAGCAGTACGTC. Translated: CASRRAGSSYEQYV.

In its sample, this clonotype was seen many times. This chain joins TRBV9 and TRBJ2-2, with D possibly being TRBD2 (5 bases). Germline CDR1 reads SGDLS; CDR2 reads YYNGEE. This CDR3 has 13 residues. With 4 bases removed from V and 5 bases from J, the gap between germline ends came to 9 bases. The CDR3 DNA reads as TGTGCCAGCAGCCCCTCGGGGACCGGGGAGCTGTTTTTT. Protein: CASSPSGTGELFF.